This T cell receptor beta chain came from a study of cytomegalovirus exposure and HLA in healthy donors. Study-level results: HLA alleles showed associations with some 15,000 TCR beta sequences in a later analysis, at a 0.05 false discovery rate. The productive fraction for most TCR beta V segments was about 87% or about 30% in an earlier analysis. A few V segments could not be told apart, such as TRBV6-2 and TRBV6-3, and were left out.

Amplification used 60 Vbeta primers and 13 Jbeta primers. Sequencing was performed with immunoSEQ multiplex PCR; in TCRdb, only in-frame clones are kept and a portion is missing. The top ten hold 2.5% to 3.5% of the sample, which has over 200,000 clones, about three quarters seen once. As to this clone: Its antigen is not identified.

Unrecorded immune exposures were likely, despite nominal health at sampling. There are 14 residues in the CDR3. Trimming pared 5 bases from V and 4 bases from J, leaving 15 bases between. The germline CDR1 and CDR2 sequences are SGHAT and FQNNGV. The sequence was collected from a woman aged 60 to 75 in good health and CMV-seropositive. The J gene is TRBJ2-7, the V gene TRBV11-2; D not resolved. Sequencing was carried out using PBMCs. The CDR3 sequence is CASSPSRVAYEQYF. CDR3 nucleotides: TGTGCCAGCAGCCCCTCCCGGGTTGCATACGAGCAGTACTTC.